The 32 T cell receptor beta chains below all came from one sample that was sequenced in a study of blood T cell repertoires in COVID-19. Sequencing used immunoSEQ multiplex PCR; TCRdb keeps in-frame clones, though not all of them. The top ten clones hold 3% to 3.5% of a sample with 200,000 to 300,000 clones, 75% to 90% of them seen once. Sequencing input: peripheral blood. Receptors originate from a woman aged 25-40 years who had recovered from COVID-19.

This clone came up once. A junction end diverges from the germline sequence, so it may reflect a read error. This chain joins TRBV2 and TRBJ2-1; 7 bases line up with TRBD1. The CDR3 has 15 residues. Germline V lookup: CDR1 SNHLY, CDR2 FYNNEI. The CDR3 sequence is CATSPRQGNYNEQFF. Written as DNA, the CDR3 is TGTGCCACCAGTCCTCGACAGGGAAACTACAATGAGCAGTTCTTC. The full variable domain, its missing parts supplied by reference TRBV2 and TRBJ2-1, is EPEVTQTPSHQVTQMGQEVILRCVPISNHLYFYWYRQILGQKVEFLVSFYNNEISEKSEIFDDQFSVERPDGSNFTLKIRSTKLEDSAMYFCATSPRQGNYNEQFFGPGTRLTVL.

This clone was observed once. The chain uses TRBV12-3 or TRBV12-4 and TRBJ2-5; TRBD2 might be the D (6 bases). This CDR3 has 11 residues. V was cut by 8 bases and J by 10 bases, with 14 bases left in between. The CDR3 loop is CASGQGGDQYF. Here the CDR3 DNA reads TGTGCCAGCGGCCAGGGAGGTGACCAGTACTTC.

The rearrangement uses TRBV7-8 and TRBJ2-7; 7 bases align to TRBD1. V was pared by 4 bases and J by 1 base, with 7 bases of the junction left unmatched. From germline, CDR1 is SGHVS and CDR2 FQNEAQ. The CDR3 has 15 residues. The chain's CDR3 is CASSYHRDSSYEQYF. CDR3 nucleotide sequence: TGTGCCAGCAGCTACCACCGGGACAGTTCCTACGAGCAGTACTTC.

The V call is TRBV6-5, the J call TRBJ2-3, with 8 positions matching TRBD2. Germline CDR1 MNHEY, CDR2 SVGAGI. The CDR3 sequence is 14 residues long. J gave up 1 base and V 7 bases, and 4 bases lay outside the gene matches. In DNA form, the CDR3 reads TGTGCCAGCACCCGAGCGGGGGGCACAGATACGCAGTATTTT. Its translation is CASTRAGGTDTQYF.

The rearrangement uses TRBV19 and TRBJ2-1; the D gene is possibly TRBD1 (6 bases). V lost 4 bases and J lost 0, with 13 bases in between. Per the germline V gene, CDR1 is LNHDA and CDR2 is SQIVND (reference sequence). The CDR3 is 16 residues long. The CDR3 DNA reads as TGTGCCAGTAGTACCTCAGGGGTATACTCCTACAATGAGCAGTTCTTC. It codes for CASSTSGVYSYNEQFF.

The chain is built from TRBV4-3 and TRBJ1-1; the D gene is possibly TRBD1 (6 bases). The CDR3 has 15 amino acids. Germline lookup yields CDR1 LGHNA and CDR2 YSLEER. Trimming removed 6 bases from V and 0 bases from J, with 14 bases in between. CDR3: CASSRYRELNTEAFF. Here the CDR3 DNA reads TGCGCCAGCAGTCGCTACAGGGAACTGAACACTGAAGCTTTCTTT.

This clone was recorded at least ten times. Other DNA sequences in this specimen translate into the identical CDR3. The gene calls are TRBV27 and TRBJ1-6, with D unresolved. Trimming removed 5 bases at V and 4 bases at J, with 12 bases between. The CDR3 has 15 residues. Germline-derived CDR1 and CDR2 are MNHEY and SMNVEV (reference sequence). The CDR3, as DNA: TGTGCCAGCAGTACCCCGGGAGGGTATAATTCACCCCTCCACTTT. Amino acid sequence: CASSTPGGYNSPLHF.

The chain carries TRBV3-1 (or the pseudogene TRBV3-2) and TRBJ1-2; tentatively, D is TRBD1 (5 bases). The V gene's germline CDR1 is LGHDT and CDR2 YNNKEL (reference sequence). The V end lost 1 base, the J end lost 7 bases, and 16 bases lay between the germline ends. The CDR3 totals 15 residues. The CDR3 sequence: CASSQVALGLSGYTF. The DNA for the CDR3 is TGTGCCAGCAGCCAAGTAGCCCTGGGGCTCTCTGGCTACACCTTC.

This chain joins TRBV5-6 and TRBJ1-4; D gene unclear. Trimming pared 2 bases from V and 8 bases from J, leaving 13 bases between. Germline CDR1 is SGHDT and CDR2 is YYEEEE. The CDR3 sequence is 14 residues long. The CDR3 DNA is TGTGCCAGCAGCTTAGAAGGCAGGTTCGAAAAACTGTTTTTT. Protein: CASSLEGRFEKLFF.

This sequence joins TRBV15 and TRBJ2-5; D is unresolved. V was trimmed by 3 bases and J by 2 bases, leaving 7 bases between them. The germline CDR1 and CDR2 sequences are LNHNV and YYDKDF (reference sequence). This CDR3 is 13 amino acids long. CDR3 coding DNA: TGTGCCACCAGCAGTTCTCTTCAAGAGACCCAGTACTTC. Translation gives CATSSSLQETQYF.

The V call is TRBV10-3, the J call TRBJ2-5; D gene ambiguous. Trimming left V 1 base short and J 5 bases short, with 5 bases between. Germline CDR1 reads ENHRY; CDR2 reads SYGVKD. The CDR3 covers 12 residues. DNA of the CDR3: TGTGCCATCAGTGAGTTGGCTGAGACCCAGTACTTC. Translated, it gives CAISELAETQYF.

The genes are TRBV12-5 and TRBJ2-7; TRBD1 matches 7 bases. V was clipped by 6 bases and J by 0 bases; unmatched bases: 8. The CDR3 is made up of 15 amino acids. Germline values: CDR1 LGHNT, CDR2 FRNRAP. CDR3 loop: CASGYRGSSSYEQYF. The CDR3 DNA reads TGTGCTAGTGGCTACAGGGGATCGAGCTCCTACGAGCAGTACTTC.

This clone was seen once. CDR3 sequence reads: CASRGTGDSDTQYF. CDR3 DNA sequence: TGTGCCAGTAGGGGGACAGGGGACTCAGATACGCAGTATTTT. The V gene is TRBV19, the J gene TRBJ2-3; TRBD1 aligns across 10 bases. Unmatched junction bases numbered 4, after V lost 6 bases and J lost 4 bases. Germline V gives CDR1 LNHDA, CDR2 SQIVND (reference sequence). The CDR3 extends over 14 amino acids. Full variable domain (outside the CDR3, taken from reference TRBV19 and TRBJ2-3): DGGITQSPKYLFRKEGQNVTLSCEQNLNHDAMYWYRQDPGQGLRLIYYSQIVNDFQKGDIAEGYSVSREKKESFPLTVTSAQKNPTAFYLCASRGTGDSDTQYFGPGTRLTVL.

The chain recombines TRBV3-1 (or the pseudogene TRBV3-2) with TRBJ1-6; the match to TRBD1 covers 10 bases. Germline V gene lookup returns CDR1 LGHDT and CDR2 YNNKEL (reference sequence). This CDR3 has 13 amino acids. Trimming at V came to 9 bases and at J to 7 bases, leaving 3 bases not matched to a gene. CDR3 in DNA: TGTGCCAGTAGACAGGGGGCAAATTCACCCCTCCACTTT. This encodes CASRQGANSPLHF.

This clone was recorded a few times. The chain combines TRBV2 with TRBJ1-3, with 7 bases that match TRBD1. The ends lost 6 bases at V and 4 bases at J; junction bases unmatched: 9. The CDR3 has 15 amino acids. Germline V lookup: CDR1 SNHLY, CDR2 FYNNEI. The CDR3 DNA follows: TGTGCCAGCAGCCCTCACGGGACAGCGGGAAACACCATATATTTT. Its translation is CASSPHGTAGNTIYF.

J is TRBJ1-1 and V is TRBV5-8, with D maybe TRBD1 (6 bases). CDR1 SGHTS and CDR2 YDEGEE come from the germline V gene. V shed 0 bases and J shed 0 bases, with 12 bases lying between them. The CDR3 consists of 16 residues. Here the CDR3 reads CASSLAGERVNTEAFF. The CDR3 DNA reads TGTGCCAGCAGCTTGGCAGGGGAACGCGTGAACACTGAAGCTTTCTTT.

In DNA form, the CDR3 reads TGTGCCAGCAGCGTATCCAGGATAAGCGAGCAGTACTTC. This encodes CASSVSRISEQYF. This chain joins TRBV9 and TRBJ2-7; the D is unclear. The CDR3 sequence is 13 residues long. Germline CDR1 is SGDLS and CDR2 is YYNGEE. Trimming stripped 1 base from V and 6 bases from J, with 11 bases between.

The CDR3 loop reads CASSLGWAGGTDTQYF. The CDR3 bases are TGTGCCAGCAGCTTAGGGTGGGCGGGGGGCACAGATACGCAGTATTTT. The rearrangement links TRBV7-2 to TRBJ2-3, with 7 bases aligning to TRBD2. CDR3 size: 16 residues. Germline V lookup: CDR1 SGHTA, CDR2 FQGNSA. J lost 1 base, V lost 1 base, and 5 bases had no gene match.

V and J are TRBV19 and TRBJ1-3; no reliable D call. With 7 bases removed from V and 4 bases from J, the gap between germline ends came to 8 bases. Per germline, CDR1 LNHDA and CDR2 SQIVND (reference sequence). The CDR3 consists of 12 residues. The CDR3 sequence: CASNLAGNTIYF. The CDR3 region has the DNA TGTGCCAGTAATCTCGCGGGAAACACCATATATTTT.

The chain has TRBV7-2 and TRBJ1-4; D is perhaps TRBD1 (5 bases). The germline V gene encodes CDR1 SGHTA and CDR2 FQGNSA. The CDR3 totals 15 residues. Trimming cost V 5 bases and J 7 bases, with 17 bases left between them. The CDR3 DNA reads TGTGCCAGCAGCAGGAGGGGAATCGGTGGTGAAAAACTGTTTTTT. The encoded protein is CASSRRGIGGEKLFF.

Comment on this clone: Germline is not matched at one junction end, which may reflect a read error. The chain employs TRBV5-4 and TRBJ2-5; 15 bases are a match to TRBD2. CDR1 SGHNT and CDR2 YYREEE come from the germline V gene (reference sequence). The CDR3 consists of 15 residues. The chain's CDR3 is CASSYRTSGGATADF. The CDR3 DNA reads as TGTGCCAGCAGCTACAGGACTAGCGGGGGGGCCACGGCGGACTTC.

The CDR3 here is CASSLVSGGAFEQYF. CDR3 nucleotides: TGTGCCAGCAGCTTAGTAAGCGGGGGGGCCTTCGAGCAGTACTTC. The V call is TRBV7-2, the J call TRBJ2-7; TRBD2 aligns across 10 bases. The germline V gene encodes CDR1 SGHTA and CDR2 FQGNSA. This CDR3 has 15 residues. V was pared by 1 base and J by 6 bases, with 6 bases of the junction left unmatched.

The chain employs TRBV9 and TRBJ2-2, with 11 bases fitting TRBD1. CDR1 is SGDLS, CDR2 YYNGEE, per germline. The CDR3 contains 19 residues. With 2 bases clipped from V and 2 bases from J, the junction kept 11 bases outside the gene matches. This CDR3 is CASSVGPGQGGLNTGELFF. The CDR3 region has the DNA TGTGCCAGCAGCGTGGGACCGGGACAGGGGGGTTTAAACACCGGGGAGCTGTTTTTT.

V gene TRBV11-3 combines with J gene TRBJ2-1, with D possibly matching TRBD2 (7 bases). This CDR3 has 14 amino acids. V was shortened by 5 bases and J by 8 bases, with 16 bases between the two germline ends. Germline CDR1 SGHNT, CDR2 YENEEA. The CDR3 loop reads CASSPGGWGDEQFF. The CDR3 DNA reads as TGTGCCAGCAGCCCGGGGGGCTGGGGCGATGAGCAGTTCTTC.

The V gene is TRBV5-6, the J gene TRBJ1-3; D is ambiguous. Trimming took 3 bases from V and 3 from J, leaving 7 bases between them. The CDR3 consists of 13 residues. CDR1 SGHDT and CDR2 YYEEEE come from the germline V gene. CDR3 nucleotides: TGTGCCAGCAGCTCGGGGTATGGAAACACCATATATTTT. This sequence encodes CASSSGYGNTIYF. Full variable domain (rest looked up from reference TRBV5-6 and TRBJ1-3): DAGVTQSPTHLIKTRGQQVTLRCSPKSGHDTVSWYQQALGQGPQFIFQYYEEEERQRGNFPDRFSGHQFPNYSSELNVNALLLGDSALYLCASSSGYGNTIYFGEGSWLTVV.

This clone was observed once. V gene TRBV4-1 combines with J gene TRBJ2-1; a possible D gene is TRBD1 (5 bases). V shed 2 bases and J shed 7 bases, with 12 bases lying between them. The CDR3 runs 14 residues. CDR1 is MGHRA and CDR2 is YSYEKL in the germline V gene. CDR3 DNA: TGCGCCAGCAGCCAACAGGGCCCTAAAAATGAGCAGTTCTTC. Its translation is CASSQQGPKNEQFF.

The chain recombines TRBV3-1 (or the pseudogene TRBV3-2) with TRBJ1-4, with 7 positions matching TRBD1. This CDR3 region has 16 residues. From germline, CDR1 is LGHDT and CDR2 YNNKEL (reference sequence). V lost 1 base to trimming and J lost 7 bases; unmatched junction nucleotides: 9. CDR3 sequence reads: CASSQGSGGLGEKLFF. The DNA of the CDR3 is TGTGCCAGCAGCCAAGGTTCAGGGGGGCTCGGTGAAAAACTGTTTTTT.

The genes are TRBV4-2 and TRBJ2-7, with 8 bases fitting TRBD1. The CDR3 extends over 14 amino acids. Per germline, CDR1 LGHNA and CDR2 YNFKEQ. J gave up 0 bases and V 4 bases, and 2 bases lay outside the gene matches. CDR3 DNA: TGTGCCAGCAGCCCAACAGGGGGCTCCTACGAGCAGTACTTC. As protein: CASSPTGGSYEQYF.

The DNA for the CDR3 is TGTGCCAGCAGTTCTCCACTAGCGGGGGGAACAGATACGCAGTATTTT. It encodes CASSSPLAGGTDTQYF. The gene calls are TRBV13 and TRBJ2-3; 12 bases align to TRBD2. V lost 6 bases, J lost 3 bases, and 7 bases stayed unmatched. CDR3 length: 16 residues. The germline gives CDR1 PRHDT, CDR2 FYEKMQ (reference sequence).

The CDR3 region has the DNA TGCAGTGCTAGTGAATCAGGGGGCGTGGACTATGGCTACACCTTC. Encoded protein: CSASESGGVDYGYTF. This chain joins TRBV20-1 and TRBJ1-2; TRBD1 aligns across 8 bases. This CDR3 comprises 15 residues. V lost 3 bases to trimming and J lost 3 bases; unmatched junction nucleotides: 9. The germline CDR1 and CDR2 sequences are DFQATT and SNEGSKA (reference sequence).

CDR3 amino acids: CSASMGQGQYNSPLHF. The CDR3 bases are TGCAGTGCTAGTATGGGACAGGGCCAATATAATTCACCCCTCCACTTT. The chain has TRBV20-1 and TRBJ1-6, with 9 bases fitting TRBD1. With 3 bases clipped from V and 4 bases from J, the junction kept 7 bases outside the gene matches. Germline-derived CDR1 and CDR2 are DFQATT and SNEGSKA (reference sequence). This CDR3 has 16 amino acids.

This clone has only one observation. The V call is TRBV27, the J call TRBJ2-3, with a tentative D call TRBD2 (5 bases). Per the germline V gene, CDR1 is MNHEY and CDR2 is SMNVEV (reference sequence). The germline V and J ends were trimmed by 0 bases and 2 bases, with 6 bases remaining between them. This CDR3 region has 14 residues. The CDR3 coding sequence is TGTGCCAGCAGTTTATCGAGGGTCACAGATACGCAGTATTTT. It translates to CASSLSRVTDTQYF.